The 21 T cell receptor beta chains below come from one sample, sequenced in a study of shared clonotypes between healthy human individuals. Clones were sequenced by immunoSEQ multiplex PCR, and TCRdb holds only the in-frame ones, with some missing. Of 1,500,000 or so clones listed, over 95% were seen once; the top ten hold over 1%. The sequenced sample consisted of naive CD4+ T cells sorted from blood. Specified subset: CD45RA+ positively selected. These receptors all stem from a man aged 30 to 39 in good health.

The gene calls are TRBV9 and TRBJ2-7, with TRBD2 matching 9 bases. The V segment lost 1 base and the J segment 2 bases; nucleotides outside the gene matches: 7. The CDR3 has 16 residues. Germline V CDR1 and CDR2: SGDLS, YYNGEE. The CDR3 DNA sequence: TGTGCCAGCAGCGTAAGGCCTAGCGGGACTCCCTACGAGCAGTACTTC. Translated: CASSVRPSGTPYEQYF.

Turning to this clone: Other DNA sequences in the same sample also yield this CDR3. The chain couples TRBV5-1 to TRBJ1-2; the match to TRBD1 covers 10 bases. With V trimmed by 3 bases and J by 6 bases, 2 bases remained unmatched. Germline V gene data show CDR1 as SGHRS and CDR2 as YFSETQ. The CDR3 is 13 residues long. As DNA, the CDR3 is TGCGCCAGCAGCTCCGGGACAGGGGATGGCTACACCTTC. It codes for CASSSGTGDGYTF.

The chain links TRBV4-1 to TRBJ2-1; D call uncertain. Between the trimmed V and J ends, which lost 0 bases and 3 bases, there was a span of 6 bases. The germline V gene encodes CDR1 MGHRA and CDR2 YSYEKL. The CDR3 length is 14 residues. In DNA, the CDR3 is TGCGCCAGCAGCCAAGACCTATACTACAATGAGCAGTTCTTC. Protein product: CASSQDLYYNEQFF.

The gene calls are TRBV10-3 and TRBJ1-2, with D perhaps matching TRBD1 (5 bases). Germline V gene sequence: CDR1 ENHRY, CDR2 SYGVKD. This CDR3 contains 14 residues. Trimming cost V 8 bases and J 6 bases, with 19 bases left between them. CDR3 sequence (DNA): TGTGCCATCCGGGACCTCGGGGAGGTCCATGGCTACACCTTC. This translates into CAIRDLGEVHGYTF.

This chain uses TRBV9 with TRBJ1-5, with a weak D call TRBD1 (5 bases). Germline V gene lookup returns CDR1 SGDLS and CDR2 YYNGEE. Between the trimmed V and J ends, which lost 2 bases and 6 bases, there was a span of 15 bases. This CDR3 has 15 residues. CDR3 sequence reads: CASSVGPWGGQPQHF. DNA of the CDR3: TGTGCCAGCAGCGTGGGCCCCTGGGGGGGTCAGCCCCAGCATTTT.

This clone was counted once. This CDR3 is CASSATGTGGLETQYF. The CDR3 DNA is TGTGCCAGCAGCGCAACCGGGACAGGGGGATTGGAGACCCAGTACTTC. The chain has TRBV7-3 and TRBJ2-5; the match to TRBD1 covers 11 bases. The CDR3 totals 16 residues. CDR1 and CDR2 from the germline V gene are SGHTA and FQGTGA. V lost 5 bases and J lost 5; bases outside the gene matches: 10.

This clone was picked up a small number of times. The chain joins TRBV20-1 to TRBJ2-1; D is possibly TRBD2 (5 bases). Germline-derived CDR1 and CDR2 are DFQATT and SNEGSKA (reference sequence). V was pared by 4 bases and J by 6 bases, with 7 bases between. This CDR3 is 11 amino acids long. CDR3 nucleotide sequence: TGCAGTGCTACGGGGATCAATGAGCAGTTCTTC. Its protein product is CSATGINEQFF.

The chain is built from TRBV19 and TRBJ1-4; tentatively, D is TRBD1 (6 bases). This CDR3 region has 14 residues. Between the trimmed V and J ends, which lost 3 bases and 7 bases, there was a span of 12 bases. Germline V lookup: CDR1 LNHDA, CDR2 SQIVND (reference sequence). CDR3 residues: CASSINRAAEKLFF. CDR3 bases: TGTGCCAGTAGTATCAACAGGGCCGCTGAAAAACTGTTTTTT.

V is TRBV9 and J is TRBJ2-6; D unclear. The CDR3 consists of 18 residues. V was pared by 4 bases and J by 1 base, with 18 bases between. Germline V CDR1 and CDR2: SGDLS, YYNGEE. CDR3 sequence: CASSTRQWGLSGANVLTF. The CDR3 DNA follows: TGTGCCAGCAGCACACGCCAATGGGGTCTGTCTGGGGCCAACGTCCTGACTTTC.

This chain uses TRBV5-4 with TRBJ2-5; D is unresolved. The CDR3 length is 13 residues. CDR1 and CDR2 (germline): SGHNT, YYREEE (reference sequence). V lost 4 bases to trimming and J lost 5 bases, with 12 bases between them. The CDR3 reads CASSQYLGETQYF. The CDR3 DNA is TGTGCCAGCAGCCAATACTTGGGGGAGACCCAGTACTTC.

V gene TRBV20-1 combines with J gene TRBJ2-3, with a possible D match to TRBD1 (5 bases). CDR3 length: 11 residues. Trimming left V 5 bases short and J 7 bases short, with 10 bases between. CDR1 is DFQATT and CDR2 is SNEGSKA in the germline V gene (reference sequence). CDR3 bases: TGCAGTGCTTATCCAGGGAATACGCAGTATTTT. Translating it yields CSAYPGNTQYF.

The genes are TRBV5-5 and TRBJ1-2; D possibly corresponds to TRBD1 (5 bases). Germline V CDR1 and CDR2: SGHKS, YYEKEE (reference sequence). The germline V and J ends were trimmed by 1 base and 6 bases, with 13 bases remaining between them. This CDR3 contains 14 residues. The CDR3 reads CASSLWVGRNGYTF. The CDR3, as DNA: TGTGCCAGCAGCTTGTGGGTGGGACGCAATGGCTACACCTTC.

The J gene is TRBJ1-3, the V gene TRBV6-5; D unclear. The CDR3 consists of 13 residues. Germline-derived CDR1 and CDR2 are MNHEY and SVGAGI. Between the trimmed V and J ends, which lost 5 bases and 4 bases, there was a span of 9 bases. The DNA of the CDR3 is TGTGCCAGCAGTCCCCTCAGGGGAAACACCATATATTTT. Translating it yields CASSPLRGNTIYF.

The chain has TRBV5-4 and TRBJ2-1; 7 nucleotides match TRBD2. After removal of 4 bases from V and 7 bases from J, the junction contained 14 bases not matched to a gene. The CDR3 spans 16 residues. CDR1 and CDR2 from the germline V gene are SGHNT and YYREEE (reference sequence). The CDR3 DNA sequence: TGTGCCAGCAGCCCATCTCTGGGCGGGAGACGAAATGAGCAGTTCTTC. The encoded protein is CASSPSLGGRRNEQFF.

V usage is TRBV15 and J usage is TRBJ2-3; TRBD2 agrees at 7 bases. Germline V gene data show CDR1 as LNHNV and CDR2 as YYDKDF (reference sequence). Unmatched junction bases numbered 5, after V lost 0 bases and J lost 2 bases. The CDR3 extends over 16 amino acids. CDR3 sequence: CATSRDVGGPTDTQYF. In DNA form, the CDR3 reads TGTGCCACCAGCAGAGATGTGGGAGGGCCCACAGATACGCAGTATTTT.

This clone was counted a single time. The chain has TRBV15 and TRBJ2-5; D is unclear. The CDR3 is 14 amino acids. Germline CDR1 and CDR2: LNHNV and YYDKDF (reference sequence). The V and J ends lost 0 bases and 4 bases respectively, with 9 bases between them. This chain's CDR3 is CATSRDRPVETQYF. The CDR3, as DNA: TGTGCCACCAGCAGAGATAGGCCGGTAGAGACCCAGTACTTC.

Notes on this clone: The junction shows a germline mismatch at one end, possibly a read error. This chain uses TRBV6-1 with TRBJ1-5; weak D call: TRBD1 (5 bases). From germline, CDR1 is MNHNS and CDR2 SASEGT. The CDR3 covers 17 residues. This CDR3 is CASREGSSGGVNQPQHF. Written as DNA, the CDR3 is TGTGCCAGCAGGGAAGGGTCTTCGGGGGGGGTCAATCAGCCCCAGCATTTT.

This chain connects TRBV9 to TRBJ2-2, with 7 bases lining up with TRBD2. The CDR3 loop spans 14 amino acids. V trimming: 1 base; J trimming: 8 bases; junction bases outside the gene matches: 5. Germline values: CDR1 SGDLS, CDR2 YYNGEE. This CDR3 reads CASSVTSVGGELFF. The CDR3 bases are TGTGCCAGCAGCGTAACTAGCGTGGGTGGGGAGCTGTTTTTT.

V gene TRBV2 combines with J gene TRBJ2-1; TRBD2 matches at 10 bases. The J segment lost 8 bases and the V segment lost 2 bases, leaving 6 bases of the junction unmatched. Germline CDR1 SNHLY, CDR2 FYNNEI. There are 15 residues in the CDR3. The CDR3 sequence is CASSEPPGLAYEQFF. The DNA for the CDR3 is TGTGCCAGCAGTGAACCTCCGGGACTAGCGTATGAGCAGTTCTTC.

This CDR3 reads CASSLKLGTSGVYNEQFF. CDR3 nucleotide sequence: TGTGCCAGCAGTTTAAAGCTTGGGACTAGCGGCGTTTACAATGAGCAGTTCTTC. This chain connects TRBV27 to TRBJ2-1; 11 bases agree with TRBD2. The CDR3 covers 18 residues. V shed 2 bases and J 4 bases; nucleotides not matched to a gene: 10. Germline CDR1 is MNHEY and CDR2 is SMNVEV (reference sequence).

This chain uses TRBV5-1 with TRBJ2-3; D is possibly TRBD1 (5 bases). Germline lookup yields CDR1 SGHRS and CDR2 YFSETQ. The CDR3 runs 13 residues. Trimming removed 5 bases at V and 2 bases at J, with 9 bases between. In DNA form, the CDR3 reads TGCGCCAGCAGAACGACAGACACAGATACGCAGTATTTT. Protein: CASRTTDTDTQYF.